This T cell receptor beta chain was observed in a study of OX40 agonist ivuxolimab in advanced cancers. The germline CDR1 and CDR2 sequences are MGHRA and YSYEKL. The trim removed 1 base at V and 3 bases at J, leaving 5 bases unmatched. The CDR3 contains 16 residues. Using immunoSEQ multiplex PCR, the repertoire was profiled, and TCRdb retains in-frame clones only, with some absent. The data contain tens of thousands of clones, roughly 89% of them singletons. This chain links TRBV4-1 with TRBJ2-1; 8 nucleotides line up with TRBD2. The sequences come from CD4+ or CD8+ T cells sorted from blood, collected in a trial of the OX40 agonist ivuxolimab. The origin of this receptor is an adult with an advanced solid tumor such as melanoma, head and neck, liver or kidney cancer. The CDR3 loop reads CASSQAGGGGYNEQFF. DNA of the CDR3: TGCGCCAGCAGCCAAGCGGGAGGGGGTGGCTACAATGAGCAGTTCTTC.